This T cell receptor beta chain comes out of a study of blood T cell repertoires in COVID-19. Method: immunoSEQ multiplex PCR; TCRdb's copy keeps in-frame clones and lacks some. The sample holds about 70,000 clones, under 90% seen once. Germline-derived CDR1 and CDR2 are LGHNA and YNFKEQ. CDR3 size: 15 residues. V lost 0 bases to trimming and J lost 7 bases; unmatched junction nucleotides: 8. The sequenced material came from peripheral blood. The genes are TRBV4-2 and TRBJ2-7; 8 bases map to TRBD2. The clonotype was recovered from a man between 65 and 85 years old who had recovered from COVID-19. CDR3 sequence: CASSQDPGGPWEQYF. CDR3 sequence (DNA): TGTGCCAGCAGCCAAGATCCGGGGGGGCCTTGGGAGCAGTACTTC.